Here is one T cell receptor (beta chain) with its context. Its specificity is unknown. The V gene's germline CDR1 is SGHRS and CDR2 YFSETQ. The V end was cut by 0 bases, the J end by 11 bases, with 14 bases between. The CDR3 is 13 amino acids. These data are taken from a study of shared clonotypes between healthy human individuals. Whole-study results and caveats: Rarefaction exposed incomplete sorted-subset sequencing despite large depth.

Generated by immunoSEQ multiplex PCR, the TCRdb table keeps only in-frame clones and is missing some. The sample carries about a million clones, roughly 80% recorded once. The chain carries TRBV5-1 and TRBJ1-1, with D unresolved. The source is a man aged 18-30 years in good health. The sample comprised memory CD4+ T cells sorted from blood. Subset defined: CD45RA-negative fraction. The CDR3 reads CASSLGQDPGAFF. In DNA form, the CDR3 reads TGCGCCAGCAGCTTGGGACAAGATCCTGGGGCTTTCTTT.